These T cell receptor beta chains were read from a single sample in a study of blood T cells in healthy people across ages. In TCRdb, the 5' RACE reads were re-called with MiXCR into one record per CDR3 protein. The sample contains some 1.5 million distinct CDR3 sequences, 25% to 30% of which appear only once. Sequences were obtained from blood. The receptors here all came from a woman aged 25-40 years in good health. CDR3s include the opening cysteine and the closing phenylalanine or tryptophan. The D gene is left open where the match is weak. The size of a clone is reported for some rows only, either as once, few or many, or as a class for expanded clones.

j_call v_call clone_size d_call cdr3_length cdr3_aa cdr3_nt
TRBJ2-1 TRBV7-2 - - 13 CASSSFPSYEQFF TGTGCCAGCAGCTCCTTTCCCTCCTACGAGCAGTTCTTC
TRBJ2-7 TRBV28 many TRBD1 14 CASLPGQGASEQYF TGTGCCAGTCTCCCGGGACAGGGGGCGTCCGAGCAGTACTTC
TRBJ1-5 TRBV28 - - 15 CASSLRLAGGQPQHF TGTGCCAGCAGTCTGAGGTTGGCGGGTGGGCAGCCCCAGCATTTT
TRBJ2-7 TRBV28 few TRBD1 14 CASTGGTGINEQYF TGTGCCAGCACCGGAGGGACAGGGATAAACGAGCAGTACTTC
TRBJ1-2 TRBV6-5 - TRBD1 17 CASSYGGTGIINYGYTF TGTGCCAGCAGTTACGGCGGGACAGGGATCATTAACTATGGCTACACCTTC
TRBJ2-7 TRBV7-6 few TRBD1 15 CASSSTGRGEHEQYF TGTGCCAGCAGCTCGACAGGGCGAGGTGAGCACGAGCAGTACTTC
TRBJ1-6 TRBV5-1 - TRBD1 15 CASSLEGGSGPPLHF TGCGCCAGCAGCTTGGAAGGGGGCTCTGGACCACCCCTCCACTTT
TRBJ2-1 TRBV5-1 - - 15 CASSLTTVNQETQFF TGCGCCAGCAGCCTAACCACAGTTAACCAAGAGACCCAGTTCTTC
TRBJ1-1 TRBV9 few - 13 CASSVQANTEAFF TGTGCCAGCAGCGTTCAAGCGAACACTGAAGCTTTCTTT
TRBJ2-3 TRBV12-3/TRBV12-4 few TRBD1 16 CASSRTGGDSTDTQYF TGTGCCAGCAGTCGGACAGGGGGGGACAGCACAGATACGCAGTATTTT
TRBJ1-1 TRBV7-2 - - 15 CASSLALFANTEAFF TGTGCCAGCAGCTTAGCGCTCTTCGCTAACACTGAAGCTTTCTTT
TRBJ2-1 TRBV5-1 once TRBD2 14 CASRGTSGANEQFF TGCGCCAGCAGGGGGACTAGCGGGGCCAATGAGCAGTTCTTC
TRBJ1-2 TRBV6-5 - TRBD1 13 CACSSRTGGGYTF TGTGCCTGCAGTTCTCGGACAGGCGGTGGCTACACCTTC
TRBJ2-7 TRBV29-1 - - 11 CSVKTEYEQYF TGCAGCGTTAAGACCGAGTACGAGCAGTACTTC
TRBJ2-3 TRBV9 - TRBD1 16 CASSVGGGVSTDTQYF TGTGCCAGCAGCGTAGGAGGGGGCGTGAGCACAGATACGCAGTATTTT
TRBJ1-6 TRBV5-1 many - 16 CASSPLQGSGNSPLHF TGCGCCAGCAGCCCATTGCAGGGTTCTGGGAATTCACCCCTCCACTTT
TRBJ1-2 TRBV28 few - 16 CASSLDQGGRNYGYTF TGTGCCAGCAGTCTCGATCAGGGCGGGAGGAACTATGGCTACACCTTC
TRBJ2-7 TRBV27 many - 14 CASSLGPGFYEQYF TGTGCCAGCAGTTTAGGTCCAGGGTTCTACGAGCAGTACTTC
TRBJ2-3 TRBV2 - - 14 CASSPALTADTQYF TGTGCCAGCAGTCCAGCACTTACAGCAGATACGCAGTATTTT
TRBJ2-7 TRBV9 - - 15 CASSPYPGTTYGQYF TGTGCCAGCAGCCCCTACCCCGGAACGACCTACGGGCAGTACTTC
TRBJ1-2 TRBV20-1 - - 16 CSARDLRDGTNYGYTF TGCAGTGCTAGAGATTTACGGGACGGGACTAACTATGGCTACACCTTC
TRBJ2-1 TRBV24-1 - - 15 CATSARGAGYNEQFF TGTGCCACCAGTGCTCGAGGAGCCGGGTACAATGAGCAGTTCTTC
TRBJ2-7 TRBV3-1 many - 11 CASSQAGEQYF TGTGCCAGCAGTCAAGCGGGCGAGCAGTACTTC
TRBJ2-3 TRBV19 - - 14 CASRKQLPTDTQYF TGTGCCAGTAGGAAGCAATTGCCGACAGATACGCAGTATTTT
TRBJ2-2 TRBV12-3/TRBV12-4 - - 14 CASSWAGNTGELFF TGTGCCAGCAGTTGGGCGGGAAACACCGGGGAGCTGTTTTTT
TRBJ1-2 TRBV20-1 - - 14 CSARDQLLRNGYTF TGCAGTGCTAGAGACCAGCTGCTGAGGAATGGCTACACCTTC
TRBJ1-5 TRBV7-2 few - 16 CASSGDGVGGFQPQHF TGTGCCAGCAGCGGGGACGGGGTAGGGGGGTTTCAGCCCCAGCATTTT
TRBJ2-7 TRBV7-2 - - 13 CAGKGRPSYEQYF TGTGCCGGGAAGGGGAGGCCGTCCTACGAGCAGTACTTC
TRBJ1-4 TRBV12-3/TRBV12-4 - TRBD1 15 CASTAGTGRGEKLFF TGTGCCAGCACCGCCGGGACAGGGAGAGGTGAAAAACTGTTTTTT
TRBJ1-1 TRBV5-6 few - 15 CASSPPGTPNTEAFF TGTGCCAGCAGCCCCCCCGGGACACCGAACACTGAAGCTTTCTTT
TRBJ2-1 TRBV14 - TRBD2 12 CASSQEKRGKFF TGTGCCAGCAGCCAAGAAAAGCGGGGGAAGTTCTTC
TRBJ2-3 TRBV7-2 - - 15 CASSFYPSFPDTQYF TGTGCCAGCAGCTTCTATCCTAGTTTCCCAGATACGCAGTATTTT
TRBJ2-1 TRBV7-2 - - 14 CASSFRRETHEQFF TGTGCCAGCAGCTTTCGCAGGGAGACCCATGAGCAGTTCTTC
TRBJ2-3 TRBV9 many - 16 CASSVAAQGGADTQYF TGTGCCAGCAGCGTAGCCGCCCAGGGGGGAGCAGATACGCAGTATTTT
TRBJ2-3 TRBV7-3 many - 13 CASSLGQKDTQYF TGTGCCAGCAGCTTAGGACAGAAAGATACGCAGTATTTT
TRBJ1-5 TRBV29-1 many - 13 CSVVDQTNQPQHF TGCAGCGTTGTTGACCAGACCAATCAGCCCCAGCATTTT
TRBJ1-5 TRBV10-3 few - 13 CAISGVGNQPQHF TGTGCCATCAGTGGAGTCGGTAATCAGCCCCAGCATTTT
TRBJ2-3 TRBV28 - - 15 CASRSFMGAGDTQYF TGTGCCAGCAGATCCTTCATGGGGGCCGGAGATACGCAGTATTTT
TRBJ2-1 TRBV20-1 many - 13 CSATGSSYNEQFF TGCAGTGCTACCGGGAGCTCCTACAATGAGCAGTTCTTC
TRBJ2-1 TRBV10-2 - TRBD2 14 CASSDTGTSNEQFF TGCGCCAGCAGTGATACCGGGACTAGCAATGAGCAGTTCTTC
TRBJ1-6 TRBV7-2 - - 15 CASSLARVIGSPLHF TGTGCCAGCAGCTTAGCAAGGGTTATAGGCTCACCCCTCCACTTT
TRBJ2-7 TRBV5-1 many - 15 CASSDQKRQAYEQYF TGCGCCAGCAGCGACCAAAAGCGACAGGCGTACGAGCAGTACTTC
TRBJ2-1 TRBV12-3/TRBV12-4 few - 12 CASSFTRFEQFF TGTGCCAGCAGTTTTACTCGTTTTGAGCAGTTCTTC
TRBJ1-1 TRBV15 few - 15 CATSITGGQRTEAFF TGTGCCACCAGCATCACGGGGGGGCAAAGAACTGAAGCTTTCTTT
TRBJ1-5 TRBV2 - - 13 CASGAGLRQPQHF TGTGCCAGCGGGGCGGGCCTCAGGCAGCCCCAGCATTTT
TRBJ2-1 TRBV4-1 few - 15 CVSSFEGYRLNEQFF TGCGTCAGCAGCTTCGAAGGATACAGGCTTAATGAGCAGTTCTTC
TRBJ1-5 TRBV27 few - 13 CASSPKKTQPQHF TGTGCCAGCAGTCCAAAGAAGACTCAGCCCCAGCATTTT
TRBJ1-2 TRBV30 many - 13 CAWSGGRRYGYTF TGTGCCTGGAGTGGTGGGCGTAGGTATGGCTACACCTTC
TRBJ2-5 TRBV20-1 - TRBD2 14 CSARGTSGYNEQYF TGCAGTGCTAGGGGGACTAGCGGCTACAATGAGCAGTACTTC
TRBJ1-2 TRBV20-1 - - 13 CSASSPGGYGCTF TGCAGTGCTAGTTCCCCCGGGGGCTATGGCTGCACCTTC
TRBJ2-3 TRBV3-1 few - 17 CASSQGLRGTSTDTQYF TGTGCCAGCAGCCAAGGGTTACGGGGAACTAGCACAGATACGCAGTATTTT
TRBJ2-1 TRBV12-3/TRBV12-4 few TRBD2 18 CASSLTFLGGRANDEQFF TGTGCCAGCAGTTTAACCTTTTTAGGCGGGAGGGCCAACGATGAGCAGTTCTTC
TRBJ2-7 TRBV30 few - 11 CAWSTTYEQYF TGTGCCTGGAGTACCACCTACGAGCAGTACTTC
TRBJ2-7 TRBV5-1 - - 12 CASSFGKDEQYF TGCGCCAGCAGCTTCGGTAAGGACGAGCAGTACTTC
TRBJ2-3 TRBV12-3/TRBV12-4 - - 13 CASSFDYNQPQYF TGTGCCAGCAGTTTTGACTACAATCAGCCCCAGTATTTT
TRBJ2-7 TRBV12-3/TRBV12-4 few - 13 CASSLSLAYEQYF TGTGCCAGCAGTTTATCGCTAGCCTACGAGCAGTACTTC
TRBJ2-3 TRBV29-1 many TRBD1 13 CSVPQGAIDTQYF TGCAGCGTTCCCCAGGGGGCAATAGATACGCAGTATTTT
TRBJ1-6 TRBV15 - - 13 CATSRDRGWALHF TGTGCCACCAGCAGAGATCGGGGTTGGGCCCTCCACTTT
TRBJ2-3 TRBV4-2 - - 16 CASSQEAGSATDTQYF TGTGCCAGCAGCCAAGAGGCCGGGTCGGCGACAGATACGCAGTATTTT
TRBJ2-5 TRBV20-1 many TRBD1 18 CSARAGTGGSVAKETQYF TGCAGTGCTAGGGCAGGGACAGGGGGCTCTGTTGCCAAAGAGACCCAGTACTTC